This T cell receptor (beta chain) originates from a study of blood T cell repertoires in COVID-19 (dated by TCRdb to 2018 to 2021). Looking at the study overall: Samples covering the acute and convalescent phases of COVID-19 were provided by collaborators in the United States, Italy and Spain. The prospective study material was composed of cDNA or gDNA derived from T cells, B-cell-depleted T cells, or PBMCs. Deeply sampled blood TCRbeta repertoires from subjects exposed to, actively infected with, or recovered from COVID-19 were included in the dataset. A freely available public database, intended as a resource for researchers studying the immune response to SARS-CoV-2, is where the repertoires were released. The samples were drawn from two sources: the first 160 participants of the ongoing ImmuneRACE study, and fewer than 1,500 subjects contributed by 6 global collaborators. The sample metadata nearly always contained a de-identified subject ID, COVID-19 status, age in years and sex. Where HLA class I and class II types were available, the types were taken from metadata supplied by the sample provider, not from assay-based typing. Summary of the overall study and its limitations: Clinical and demographic metadata were provided uncurated, with the amount varying by source and participant.

Whole blood was collected in K2EDTA tubes by collaborating institutions according to the institutions' own protocols. Collaborator samples were shipped for TCRbeta analysis as frozen whole blood, isolated PBMCs, or DNA extracted from either sample type. From its cysteine to its phenylalanine, the CDR3 spans 15 amino acids. Only the CDR3 part of the read is kept: 45 bases, read in frame from the first base. Between the V and J ends, shortened by 1 base and 0 bases respectively, the junction contains 8 bases. The germline V gene encodes CDR1 SGHNT and CDR2 YENEEA. The immunoSEQ Assay, a bias-controlled multiplex PCR, was used to amplify TCRbeta CDR3 regions from genomic DNA. As for the authors' bioinformatics: The number of nucleated cells in each sample was estimated by amplification of reference gene primers within the assay. Sequence reads were collapsed and filtered to measure the absolute abundance of every unique TCRbeta CDR3 rearrangement. For each sample, productive Simpson clonality was calculated as the square root of Simpson's diversity index across productive rearrangements. Drawn from immuneACCESS, this table holds only the in-frame rearrangements with V and J called that TCRdb kept. Clones are partly lost; checked studies trace under half to an unresolved V gene and leave the rest unexplained. Clone size and V and J calls were adopted from that table, with D and trimming inferred from the DNA. The sample profile shows over 120,000 clones; approximately 86% of them were found once. More than 0.8% of the sample rests with the top ten.

For this clone: Its antigen target is currently unknown. Per-base qualities were not stored, and no clone one base away is much larger.

Recombination joined TRBV11-3 with TRBJ2-3; TRBD1 is possibly the D segment (5 matching bases). The source of this sequence is a woman aged 50 to 60 with acute or convalescent COVID-19. The sequencing input was peripheral blood. The CDR3 protein: CASSLAGKSTDTQYF. In nucleotide form, the sequence is TGTGCCAGCAGCTTAGCAGGGAAAAGCACAGATACGCAGTATTTT.